The entry that follows covers one T cell receptor (beta chain) sequence. The data were taken from a study of human thymus T cells. Those donating were healthy Finnish infants in corrective surgery for congenital heart defects. A roughly 0.45-1 mL peripheral blood aliquot was taken intraoperatively from four of eight donors. Genomic DNA was extracted from every available blood leukocyte. Measured with immunoSEQ multiplex PCR; TCRdb has only the in-frame clones, and not every one. The sample includes about 60,000 clones, approximately 95% of them seen just once. Germline assignment: CDR1 SGHRS and CDR2 YFSETQ. V lost 6 bases to trimming and J lost 0 bases; unmatched junction nucleotides: 9. The CDR3 loop spans 15 amino acids.

The chain links TRBV5-1 to TRBJ2-7, with 7 bases that match TRBD2. Material for sequencing was blood. The source is a boy younger than two with a congenital heart defect but otherwise immunologically healthy. The CDR3 here is CASTDPAGSSYEQYF. CDR3 sequence (DNA): TGCGCCAGCACCGACCCAGCGGGGAGCTCCTACGAGCAGTACTTC.